Here is one T cell receptor (beta chain) with its context. Which antigen it targets is not known. The sample holds no much larger clone one base away, and base qualities are not on file. At diagnosis, tumor, uninvolved tumor-adjacent lung and peripheral blood were collected and then preserved as a mix of FFPE and fresh-frozen material. For TCR repertoire profiling, blood samples were analyzed as peripheral blood mononuclear cells. These data are taken from a study of T cells in localized non-small cell lung cancer (TCRdb year 2020). About the study as a whole: The study analyzed T cell repertoires of about 230 early-stage NSCLC patients, comparing tumors and uninvolved tumor-adjacent lungs. All 250 or so NSCLC patients in the cohort were treatment-naive and had localized lung tumors that were resected. A mean age of around 66 years was recorded for the NSCLC patients, of whom 129 were male and 100 to 110 were female.

V is shortened by 5 bases, J by 4 bases, and the region joining them spans 14 bases. According to the germline V gene, CDR1 reads SNHLY and CDR2 reads FYNNEI. The CDR3, cysteine through phenylalanine, is 14 amino acids long. The only DNA kept is the CDR3, 42 bases in frame from the first base. Study-wide findings and limitations: Uninvolved tumor-adjacent lung showed the highest T cell clonality, higher than tumor, which suggests more focused antigenic responses in the uninvolved tumor-adjacent lung. Higher T cell density in blood was associated with longer overall survival, whereas higher clonality in adjacent lung was associated with shorter survival. Because the study design was exploratory, TCR variables were selected using unadjusted p-values without false-discovery rate correction. Multi-region tumor sequencing was not performed, so intratumor heterogeneity could not be excluded. A median of around 62 of the top 100 tumor clones turned up in the paired uninvolved adjacent lung, and 25 to 30 of those clones also ranked among the top 100 of that same adjacent lung.

TCR beta CDR3 regions were sequenced from DNA using the immunoSEQ Assay. In the original analysis: T cell density was computed as TCR beta template counts normalized to usable DNA estimated by amplifying housekeeping genes. Using the preseqR package, richness was estimated by extrapolating to 120,000 templates for tissue samples and 400,000 templates for PBMC samples. Clonality was taken to be one minus Pielou's evenness. To identify tissue-enriched TCRs, differential abundance testing was run on productive amino-acid clonotypes with a minimum total count of 5 and an alpha of 0.1. Repertoire overlap between compartments was quantified with the Jaccard Index and Morisita Overlap Index. TCR beta CDR3s were clustered by GLIPH together with public tetramer-defined viral CDR3s, and at least three viral sequences plus V-gene enrichment were required for viral motifs. What TCRdb holds here is the immuneACCESS table cut down to in-frame rearrangements. Part of the clones is not present; checked against another copy, under half of the missing clones reflect an unresolved V gene, and the others are unexplained. That table is the source of V, J and clone size, and D and trimming were worked out from the DNA. Recorded for this sample are roughly 33,000 clones; 88% of them occurred a single time. 4.2% of the sample comes from the top ten.

The source of this sequence is a woman aged 35 to 70 with stage I lung adenocarcinoma. The sequence is built from TRBV2 and TRBJ1-2; 5 matching bases give a weak D call of TRBD1. The sample here was peripheral blood, taken before any cancer treatment. Here is the DNA: TGTGCCAGCAGTCCCCGTCAGGGATCCTATGGCTACACCTTC. Its protein product is CASSPRQGSYGYTF. Extended through the reference TRBV2 and TRBJ1-2 proteins, this CDR3 yields the full variable domain: EPEVTQTPSHQVTQMGQEVILRCVPISNHLYFYWYRQILGQKVEFLVSFYNNEISEKSEIFDDQFSVERPDGSNFTLKIRSTKLEDSAMYFCASSPRQGSYGYTFGSGTRLTVV.